The clone carrying this TCR beta chain occurred once. The source of the sample is a study of blood T cell repertoires in COVID-19. Study as a whole: T cells, B-cell-depleted T cells, or PBMCs provided the cDNA or gDNA that served as material.

In the original processing: Scientists estimated how many nucleated cells there were by amplifying reference gene primers. Sequencing was performed with immunoSEQ multiplex PCR; in TCRdb, only in-frame clones are kept and a portion is missing. The V and J calls and clone size come from that table; D and trimming were worked out from the DNA. Among roughly 200,000 clones listed, 80% to 90% were seen once. The receptor's source is a human donor in a cohort sampled during active COVID-19. The source material was peripheral blood.

The DNA of the CDR3 is TGTGCCAGCAGCCAAGGGACAGGGTTCTATGGCTACACCTTC. Translating gives CASSQGTGFYGYTF. The V and J genes are TRBV3-1 (or the pseudogene TRBV3-2) and TRBJ1-2, with 8 bases lining up with TRBD1. The junction had 2 bases not matched to a gene; V was cut back by 1 base and J by 4 bases. This CDR3 spans 14 amino acids. The germline CDR1 and CDR2 sequences are LGHDT and YNNKEL (reference sequence).